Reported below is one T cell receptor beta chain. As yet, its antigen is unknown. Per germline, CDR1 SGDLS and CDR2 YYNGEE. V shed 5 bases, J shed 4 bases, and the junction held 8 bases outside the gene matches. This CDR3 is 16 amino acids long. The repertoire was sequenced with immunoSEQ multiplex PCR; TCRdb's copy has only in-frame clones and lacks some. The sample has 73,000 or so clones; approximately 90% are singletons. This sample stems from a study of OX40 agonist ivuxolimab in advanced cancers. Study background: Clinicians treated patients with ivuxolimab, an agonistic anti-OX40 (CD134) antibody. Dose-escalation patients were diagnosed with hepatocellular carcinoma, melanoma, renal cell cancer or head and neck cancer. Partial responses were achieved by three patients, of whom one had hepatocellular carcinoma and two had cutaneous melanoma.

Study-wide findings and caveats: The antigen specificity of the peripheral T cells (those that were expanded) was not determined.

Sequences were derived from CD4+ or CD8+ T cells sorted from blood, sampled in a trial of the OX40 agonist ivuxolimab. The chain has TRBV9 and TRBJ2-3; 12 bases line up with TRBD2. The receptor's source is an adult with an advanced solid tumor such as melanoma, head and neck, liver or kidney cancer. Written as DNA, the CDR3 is TGTGCCAGCAGGGGGACTAGCGGGTTGGGCGCAGATACGCAGTATTTT. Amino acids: CASRGTSGLGADTQYF.